The subject of this entry is one TCR beta chain. Three rounds of nested PCR, following a modified ARM-PCR protocol, produced the TCRbeta library. TCRdb passed the multiplex PCR reads through MiXCR, listing each CDR3 protein once. The table includes about 78,000 distinct CDR3 sequences, 75% to 90% detected once. The CDR3 loop spans 12 amino acids. The V gene lost 6 bases and the J gene lost 11 bases, with 16 bases spanning the gap. The sample belongs to a study of tumor and adjacent non-tumor tissue in lung cancer. RNA was extracted from bulk tissue without any cell sorting. The TCR originated in a woman aged 50 to 60 with non-small cell lung cancer. Sequencing was done on a sample of lung tumor tissue. The rearrangement uses TRBV12-3 or TRBV12-4 and TRBJ1-2; TRBD1 might be the D (6 bases). The CDR3 DNA is TGTGCCAGCAGCCCTACAGGGTATGATTACACCTTC. Amino acids: CASSPTGYDYTF.